The 27 T cell receptor beta chains presented below share a single source sample, sequenced in a study of cytomegalovirus exposure and HLA in healthy donors. PCR employed 60 Vbeta and 13 Jbeta primers. This table comes from immunoSEQ multiplex PCR, and its TCRdb copy is limited to in-frame clones, with some not included. The sample records over 150,000 clones, about 80% being singletons. The sequenced sample was PBMCs. The source is a man aged 30 to 39 in good health and CMV-seropositive.

This chain uses TRBV4-2 with TRBJ1-1; a weak D match, TRBD1 (5 bases). Germline CDR1 LGHNA, CDR2 YNFKEQ. Trimming removed 3 bases from V and 3 bases from J, with 8 bases in between. This CDR3 has 13 residues. The CDR3 DNA sequence: TGTGCCAGCAGCCATTTAGGGGACACTGAAGCTTTCTTT. Translating gives CASSHLGDTEAFF.

In DNA form, the CDR3 reads TGTGCCAGTAGTGACCGGGACTCCCAAGAGACCCAGTACTTC. Amino acids: CASSDRDSQETQYF. The chain uses TRBV19 and TRBJ2-5; maybe TRBD2 (6 bases). Trimming took off 5 bases at V and 1 base at J, with 11 bases between the two ends. The CDR3 has 14 amino acids. The germline gives CDR1 LNHDA, CDR2 SQIVND (reference sequence).

The chain has TRBV19 and TRBJ1-6; no firm D call. V was clipped by 5 bases and J by 9 bases, with 11 bases between them. The CDR3 sequence is 13 residues long. Germline values: CDR1 LNHDA, CDR2 SQIVND (reference sequence). The CDR3, as DNA: TGTGCCAGTAGTTCACGGGAGGGTTCACCCCTCCACTTT. Translated, it gives CASSSREGSPLHF.

The genes are TRBV6-5 and TRBJ1-2; D is uncertain. Trimming removed 4 bases at V and 8 bases at J, with 11 bases between. Germline V gives CDR1 MNHEY, CDR2 SVGAGI. The length of the CDR3 is 12 residues. Here the CDR3 DNA reads TGTGCCAGCAGTTCACGGAGGCGCGGCTACACCTTC. Its protein is CASSSRRRGYTF.

This rearrangement joins TRBV5-5 to TRBJ2-3; 12 nucleotides match TRBD2. Germline CDR1 reads SGHKS; CDR2 reads YYEKEE (reference sequence). The trim removed 3 bases at V and 4 bases at J, leaving 3 bases unmatched. The CDR3 contains 15 residues. DNA for the CDR3: TGTGCCAGCAGCTGGACTAGCGGGGTCGCAGATACGCAGTATTTT. Translated, it gives CASSWTSGVADTQYF. The full variable domain, with the rest looked up from reference TRBV5-5 and TRBJ2-3, is DAGVTQSPTHLIKTRGQQVTLRCSPISGHKSVSWYQQVLGQGPQFIFQYYEKEERGRGNFPDRFSARQFPNYSSELNVNALLLGDSALYLCASSWTSGVADTQYFGPGTRLTVL.

The chain joins TRBV28 to TRBJ1-1; tentative D call: TRBD1 (5 bases). The CDR3 loop spans 14 amino acids. Germline CDR1 is MDHEN and CDR2 is SYDVKM. Trimming took 3 bases from V and 1 from J, leaving 9 bases between them. The CDR3 loop reads CASSFRRANTEAFF. DNA of the CDR3: TGTGCCAGCAGTTTCCGCAGGGCGAACACTGAAGCTTTCTTT.

The chain joins TRBV27 to TRBJ1-3; D remains ambiguous. Germline V gene data show CDR1 as MNHEY and CDR2 as SMNVEV (reference sequence). The CDR3 is 13 amino acids. V lost 6 bases and J lost 7, with 13 bases in between. The CDR3 DNA reads TGTGCCAGCAGCACTTCGAGAAGCAACACCATATATTTT. Translated: CASSTSRSNTIYF.

V gene TRBV5-1 combines with J gene TRBJ1-2; 7 bases align to TRBD1. CDR3 length equals 14 residues. Germline CDR1 reads SGHRS; CDR2 reads YFSETQ. V lost 3 bases and J lost 2; bases outside the gene matches: 4. CDR3 coding DNA: TGCGCCAGCAGCTCGAAACAGGGGAACTATGGCTACACCTTC. Amino acids: CASSSKQGNYGYTF. The full variable domain, in which reference TRBV5-1 and TRBJ1-2 provide the parts outside the CDR3, is KAGVTQTPRYLIKTRGQQVTLSCSPISGHRSVSWYQQTPGQGLQFLFEYFSETQRNKGNFPGRFSGRQFSNSRSEMNVSTLELGDSALYLCASSSKQGNYGYTFGSGTRLTVV.

There are a few counts of this clone. The genes are TRBV7-2 and TRBJ2-7; TRBD1 aligns across 8 bases. The CDR3 runs 14 residues. The V gene's germline CDR1 is SGHTA and CDR2 FQGNSA. V dropped 1 base and J dropped 3; count of bases not matched to a gene: 2. CDR3 in amino acids: CASSLVQGDYEQYF. DNA for the CDR3: TGTGCCAGCAGCTTAGTACAGGGGGACTACGAGCAGTACTTC.

The chain recombines TRBV30 with TRBJ2-5; 10 bases are shared with TRBD2. The CDR3 length is 15 residues. V lost 0 bases to trimming and J lost 4 bases; unmatched junction nucleotides: 5. The germline gives CDR1 GTSNPN, CDR2 SVGIG (reference sequence). The CDR3 DNA follows: TGTGCCTGGAGTGTAGCCAGCGGGAGGGCAGAGACCCAGTACTTC. Encoded protein: CAWSVASGRAETQYF.

This chain connects TRBV7-9 to TRBJ1-1; D may be TRBD1 (5 bases). The germline gives CDR1 SEHNR, CDR2 FQNEAQ (reference sequence). Trimming pared 5 bases from V and 1 base from J, leaving 8 bases between. CDR3 length: 13 amino acids. CDR3 sequence (DNA): TGTGCCAGCAGCCAACAGGAGAACACTGAAGCTTTCTTT. Residues: CASSQQENTEAFF.

The gene calls are TRBV19 and TRBJ2-5, with 12 bases that match TRBD1. The CDR3 is 15 amino acids. V trimming: 4 bases; J trimming: 5 bases; junction bases outside the gene matches: 5. Germline lookup yields CDR1 LNHDA and CDR2 SQIVND (reference sequence). The CDR3 sequence is CASSNRDRGLETQYF. The CDR3 DNA sequence: TGTGCCAGTAGTAACCGGGACAGGGGGCTTGAGACCCAGTACTTC.

As for this clone: The sample carries other DNA sequences with the same CDR3. The chain combines TRBV19 with TRBJ1-1; 7 bases align to TRBD1. The CDR3 extends over 12 amino acids. Losses at the gene ends were 4 bases for V and 8 bases for J; bases not matched to a gene: 4. Germline V CDR1 and CDR2: LNHDA, SQIVND (reference sequence). The CDR3 sequence: CASSTRTGEAFF. The DNA of the CDR3 is TGTGCCAGTAGTACCAGGACAGGCGAAGCTTTCTTT.

The chain links TRBV6-5 to TRBJ2-5; unclear D gene. This CDR3 has 16 amino acids. Deletions cut 0 bases from V and 1 base from J, with 12 bases between. Germline values: CDR1 MNHEY, CDR2 SVGAGI. The CDR3, as DNA: TGTGCCAGCAGTTACTCGAAATCCGACATCCAAGAGACCCAGTACTTC. This translates into CASSYSKSDIQETQYF.

The V and J genes are TRBV6-1 and TRBJ2-5; no definite D call. This CDR3 has 14 amino acids. Per the germline V gene, CDR1 is MNHNS and CDR2 is SASEGT. Trimming removed 1 base from V and 1 base from J, with 7 bases in between. The DNA of the CDR3 is TGTGCCAGCAGTGAAGTAGTACTCCAAGAGACCCAGTACTTC. As protein: CASSEVVLQETQYF.

In this sample, this clone turned up once. The chain employs TRBV5-5 and TRBJ1-1, with D possibly being TRBD1 (5 bases). V lost 4 bases and J 5 bases, leaving 18 bases between the germline ends. Germline V gene lookup returns CDR1 SGHKS and CDR2 YYEKEE (reference sequence). The CDR3 is 15 residues long. CDR3 in amino acids: CASSPLYTPGTEAFF. In DNA, the CDR3 is TGTGCCAGCAGCCCTTTATATACCCCAGGGACTGAAGCTTTCTTT. The whole variable domain, filled in from reference TRBV5-5 and TRBJ1-1, reads DAGVTQSPTHLIKTRGQQVTLRCSPISGHKSVSWYQQVLGQGPQFIFQYYEKEERGRGNFPDRFSARQFPNYSSELNVNALLLGDSALYLCASSPLYTPGTEAFFGQGTRLTVV.

This chain connects TRBV5-1 to TRBJ2-7; 8 nucleotides agree with TRBD2. Germline CDR1 SGHRS, CDR2 YFSETQ. The CDR3 is made up of 14 amino acids. V shed 0 bases and J 4 bases; nucleotides not matched to a gene: 3. Here the CDR3 reads CASSLDRGGYEQYF. CDR3 in DNA: TGCGCCAGCAGCTTGGATCGGGGGGGGTACGAGCAGTACTTC. Full variable domain (rest looked up from reference TRBV5-1 and TRBJ2-7): KAGVTQTPRYLIKTRGQQVTLSCSPISGHRSVSWYQQTPGQGLQFLFEYFSETQRNKGNFPGRFSGRQFSNSRSEMNVSTLELGDSALYLCASSLDRGGYEQYFGPGTRLTVT.

The chain is built from TRBV27 and TRBJ2-7; 9 bases match TRBD2. Germline CDR1 MNHEY, CDR2 SMNVEV (reference sequence). CDR3 length equals 15 residues. The trim removed 0 bases at V and 6 bases at J, leaving 6 bases unmatched. The CDR3 DNA is TGTGCCAGCAGTTTATCCGCGGGAGGGCAATCCGAGCAGTACTTC. Protein: CASSLSAGGQSEQYF.

The V call is TRBV11-3, the J call TRBJ1-2; D is possibly TRBD1 (6 bases). The V and J ends lost 1 base and 9 bases respectively, with 15 bases between them. Germline V gene sequence: CDR1 SGHNT, CDR2 YENEEA. The CDR3 runs to 14 residues. The CDR3: CASSLATIGQSYTF. CDR3 in DNA: TGTGCCAGCAGCTTAGCCACCATAGGACAGAGCTACACCTTC. The full variable domain, its missing parts supplied by reference TRBV11-3 and TRBJ1-2, is EAGVVQSPRYKIIEKKQPVAFWCNPISGHNTLYWYLQNLGQGPELLIRYENEEAVDDSQLPKDRFSAERLKGVDSTLKIQPAELGDSAVYLCASSLATIGQSYTFGSGTRLTVV.

This clone was seen a handful of times. The J gene is TRBJ1-2, the V gene TRBV14, with TRBD1 matching 7 bases. The CDR3 extends over 17 amino acids. J was trimmed by 4 bases and V by 0 bases; bases with no gene match: 11. Germline loops: CDR1 SGHDN, CDR2 FVKESK. This CDR3 reads CASSQDNIFRGLYGYTF. The DNA for the CDR3 is TGTGCCAGCAGCCAAGATAATATATTTAGGGGGCTCTATGGCTACACCTTC.

This clone was counted once. This chain's CDR3 is CASSLRGGENTGELFF. CDR3 coding DNA: TGTGCCAGCAGTTTACGGGGGGGGGAGAACACCGGGGAGCTGTTTTTT. The J gene is TRBJ2-2, the V gene TRBV28; 8 bases are shared with TRBD2. With 2 bases clipped from V and 1 base from J, the junction kept 3 bases outside the gene matches. This CDR3 region has 16 residues. Germline V gene data show CDR1 as MDHEN and CDR2 as SYDVKM.

The V gene is TRBV19, the J gene TRBJ1-5; maybe TRBD1 (6 bases). CDR1 is LNHDA, CDR2 SQIVND, per germline (reference sequence). The CDR3 loop spans 17 amino acids. V was shortened by 2 bases and J by 2 bases, with 16 bases between the two germline ends. In nucleotides, the CDR3 is TGTGCCAGTAGTATAAGGGTACAGGGCAGAGGCAATCAGCCCCAGCATTTT. It translates to CASSIRVQGRGNQPQHF.

The rearrangement uses TRBV12-5 and TRBJ2-2; 7 bases are shared with TRBD2. This CDR3 contains 13 residues. Trimming at V came to 4 bases and at J to 4 bases, leaving 0 bases not matched to a gene. CDR1 is LGHNT and CDR2 is FRNRAP in the germline V gene. CDR3 nucleotides: TGTGCTAGTGGTTCGGGGGGCACCGGGGAGCTGTTTTTT. It is translated as CASGSGGTGELFF.

The V call is TRBV5-4, the J call TRBJ2-2; 8 positions agree with TRBD1. Germline V gene sequence: CDR1 SGHNT, CDR2 YYREEE (reference sequence). Trimming at V came to 4 bases and at J to 1 base, leaving 6 bases not matched to a gene. The CDR3 totals 16 residues. The CDR3 spells CASSELQGVNTGELFF. The CDR3 nucleotides read TGTGCCAGCAGCGAACTACAGGGGGTGAACACCGGGGAGCTGTTTTTT.

The count of this clone is one. This chain connects TRBV7-3 to TRBJ2-1; TRBD2 aligns across 9 bases. Germline CDR1 SGHTA, CDR2 FQGTGA. Germline trimming cut 3 bases from V and 9 bases from J; bases unmatched to any gene: 9. This CDR3 has 15 residues. CDR3 DNA sequence: TGTGCCAGCAGCTTTTCACGCCTAGCGGGACCTGAGCAGTTCTTC. Its protein product is CASSFSRLAGPEQFF.

This chain joins TRBV25-1 and TRBJ2-7, with D hard to call. This CDR3 spans 13 amino acids. The V end lost 4 bases, the J end lost 2 bases, and 9 bases lay between the germline ends. Germline CDR1 and CDR2: MGHDK and SYGVNS. CDR3 nucleotides: TGTGCCAGCAGTGGGCTAGTCGCCTACGAGCAGTACTTC. Translation gives CASSGLVAYEQYF.

The chain has TRBV11-2 and TRBJ2-3, with TRBD2 matching 10 bases. CDR1 is SGHAT, CDR2 FQNNGV, per germline. CDR3 size: 19 residues. The trim removed 0 bases at V and 2 bases at J, leaving 11 bases unmatched. CDR3 region: CASSLDVLAGVVFTDTQYF. CDR3 nucleotides: TGTGCCAGCAGCTTAGATGTCCTAGCGGGAGTTGTTTTCACAGATACGCAGTATTTT. Complete variable domain (other parts from reference TRBV11-2 and TRBJ2-3): EAGVAQSPRYKIIEKRQSVAFWCNPISGHATLYWYQQILGQGPKLLIQFQNNGVVDDSQLPKDRFSAERLKGVDSTLKIQPAKLEDSAVYLCASSLDVLAGVVFTDTQYFGPGTRLTVL.